These T cell receptor beta chains were read from a single sample in a study of blood T cell repertoires in COVID-19. Libraries were prepared by immunoSEQ multiplex PCR; TCRdb keeps only in-frame clonotypes and omits some of them. Altogether some 210,000 clones are present, more than 75% being singletons, with the ten largest covering roughly 4.3%. Sequenced input: PBMCs or T cells enriched from blood (not recorded which). The receptors shown here come from a man aged 25 to 45 with acute COVID-19. The CDR3 runs from the conserved cysteine through the conserved F or W. The order of the fields is V gene, D gene, J gene, CDR3 DNA, CDR3 protein. D genes are given only for firm matches.

V gene: TRBV3-1/TRBV3-2; D gene: NA; J gene: TRBJ1-1; CDR3 DNA: TGTGCCAGCAGCCCATCCCTTCGGACAGAAGCTTTCTTT; CDR3 protein: CASSPSLRTEAFF
V gene: TRBV5-4; D gene: TRBD2; J gene: TRBJ2-5; CDR3 DNA: TGTGCCAGCAGCTCCGGACTAGCGGGGGGGCTACAAGAGACCCAGTACTTC; CDR3 protein: CASSSGLAGGLQETQYF
V gene: TRBV6-5; D gene: NA; J gene: TRBJ1-6; CDR3 DNA: TGTGCCAGCAGCCTACTCTTAGGGGTAGGGTCACCCCTCCACTTT; CDR3 protein: CASSLLLGVGSPLHF
V gene: TRBV20-1; D gene: NA; J gene: TRBJ2-3; CDR3 DNA: TGCAGTGCTAGGAGATCAGATACGCAGTATTTT; CDR3 protein: CSARRSDTQYF
V gene: TRBV5-1; D gene: NA; J gene: TRBJ1-1; CDR3 DNA: TGCGCCAGCAGCTCCTGGGGACAAGACACTGAAGCTTTCTTT; CDR3 protein: CASSSWGQDTEAFF
V gene: TRBV7-2; D gene: TRBD2; J gene: TRBJ2-7; CDR3 DNA: TGTGCCAGCAGCTTAACTAGCGGTACCTACGAGCAGTACTTC; CDR3 protein: CASSLTSGTYEQYF
V gene: TRBV18; D gene: NA; J gene: TRBJ2-7; CDR3 DNA: TGTGCCAGCTCAGCCGACAGATACGAGCAGTACTTC; CDR3 protein: CASSADRYEQYF
V gene: TRBV30; D gene: NA; J gene: TRBJ1-1; CDR3 DNA: TGTGCCTGGAAGGAACGGGGGAGGAACACTGAAGCTTTCTTT; CDR3 protein: CAWKERGRNTEAFF
V gene: TRBV6-1; D gene: TRBD2; J gene: TRBJ2-7; CDR3 DNA: TGTGCCAGCAGTGAAGAAGGGACTAGCGGCAAATACGAGCAGTACTTC; CDR3 protein: CASSEEGTSGKYEQYF
V gene: TRBV5-1; D gene: TRBD1; J gene: TRBJ2-5; CDR3 DNA: TGCGCCAGCAGCGCGACAGGGGGGCTTCGGGAGACCCAGTACTTC; CDR3 protein: CASSATGGLRETQYF
V gene: TRBV12-5; D gene: NA; J gene: TRBJ1-2; CDR3 DNA: TGTGCTAGTGAAGGGATAGGGGTGTCATCCGTTAACTATGGCTACACCTTC; CDR3 protein: CASEGIGVSSVNYGYTF